The entry below gives a single T cell receptor (beta chain) sequence along with its context. This record comes from a study of CD8 T cells in ankylosing spondylitis. This CDR3 region has 14 residues. The ends lost 7 bases at V and 0 bases at J; junction bases unmatched: 2. Germline V gene sequence: CDR1 MNHEY, CDR2 SVGEGT. MiXCR, applied by TCRdb to the 5' RACE reads, yields one record per CDR3 protein. The sample shows 380,000 or so distinct CDR3 sequences, 20% to 25% of them seen only once. This clonotype was obtained from a male donor with ankylosing spondylitis or in good health (not recorded which). The chain couples TRBV6-2 or TRBV6-3 to TRBJ2-1, with 8 positions matching TRBD2. Sequencing was carried out using blood, either unsorted or a sorted T cell fraction (not recorded which). The CDR3 DNA follows: TGTGCCAGCATCGCGGGGGGCTCCTACAATGAGCAGTTCTTC. It specifies CASIAGGSYNEQFF.